The 20 T cell receptor beta chains listed next were all sequenced from one sample in a study of CD8 T cells in Susac syndrome (dated by TCRdb to the late 2010s). Libraries were made using the immunoSEQ multiplex PCR assay. RNA was extracted using the RNeasy kit, and roughly 0.45 to 1 ug of the RNA was reverse transcribed with random hexamers. TCRdb redid the processing of the public reads, applying fastp at Q25 and MiXCR, and retained in-frame beta chains. One record per CDR3 amino acid sequence lists the most common genes and DNA. In all, the sample holds 130,000 to 150,000 distinct CDR3 sequences, and roughly 94% of those were seen once. The ten largest clones add up to 0.075% to 0.1% of the sample. Material for sequencing was CD4+ T cells from PBMCs. The receptors here all came from a human donor in good health.

The chain combines TRBV29-1 with TRBJ1-2; no reliable D call. The CDR3 is 13 residues long. V dropped 6 bases and J dropped 7 bases, with 18 bases sitting between them. Germline V gives CDR1 SQVTM, CDR2 ANQGSEA. CDR3: CSVKVVGPGGYTF. CDR3 coding DNA: TGCAGCGTAAAAGTCGTGGGTCCGGGTGGCTACACCTTC. Full variable domain (outside the CDR3, taken from reference TRBV29-1 and TRBJ1-2): SAVISQKPSRDICQRGTSLTIQCQVDSQVTMMFWYRQQPGQSLTLIATANQGSEATYESGFVIDKFPISRPNLTFSTLTVSNMSPEDSSIYLCSVKVVGPGGYTFGSGTRLTVV.

The rearrangement links TRBV5-4 to TRBJ2-7; a possible D gene is TRBD2 (6 bases). The V gene lost 2 bases and the J gene lost 7 bases, with 10 bases spanning the gap. Germline V lookup: CDR1 SGHNT, CDR2 YYREEE (reference sequence). The CDR3 contains 12 residues. CDR3 residues: CASSFSGREQYF. The CDR3, as DNA: TGTGCCAGCAGCTTCTCGGGGAGGGAGCAGTACTTC.

Comment on this clonotype: A junction end diverges from the germline sequence, so it may reflect a read error. This chain connects TRBV27 to TRBJ2-1, with 10 bases that match TRBD2. Germline lookup yields CDR1 MNHEY and CDR2 SMNVEV (reference sequence). The CDR3 length is 15 residues. CDR3 in DNA: TGTGCCAGCAGCCCTAGCGGGAGTTATTACAATGAGCAGCTCTTC. Amino acids: CASSPSGSYYNEQLF.

The chain carries TRBV18 and TRBJ2-2; no reliable D call. Germline-derived CDR1 and CDR2 are KGHSH and LQKENI. Trimming cost V 2 bases and J 8 bases, with 6 bases left between them. The CDR3 runs 12 residues. DNA for the CDR3: TGTGCCAGCTCACCAACGGAGGGGGAGCTGTTTTTT. Translated: CASSPTEGELFF.

The chain joins TRBV6-2 or TRBV6-3 to TRBJ2-1, with no clear D. The CDR3 has 13 amino acids. Germline CDR1 reads MNHEY; CDR2 reads SVGEGT. The V and J ends lost 7 bases and 5 bases respectively, with 12 bases between them. CDR3 in amino acids: CASNEAQDNEQFF. The DNA for the CDR3 is TGTGCCAGCAACGAGGCCCAAGACAATGAGCAGTTCTTC.

This clonotype was seen a single time. J is TRBJ1-1 and V is TRBV7-2; D remains ambiguous. Germline assignment: CDR1 SGHTA and CDR2 FQGNSA. The V gene lost 4 bases and the J gene lost 4 bases, with 10 bases spanning the gap. The CDR3 is made up of 13 amino acids. CDR3 bases: TGTGCCAGCAGCTCCAACGGGCGCACTGAAGCTTTCTTT. This encodes CASSSNGRTEAFF.

The chain has TRBV20-1 and TRBJ1-1; 7 nucleotides align to TRBD1. J gave up 4 bases and V 7 bases, and 6 bases lay outside the gene matches. CDR1 and CDR2 from the germline V gene are DFQATT and SNEGSKA (reference sequence). The CDR3 totals 12 residues. CDR3 amino acids: CSEKKGATEAFF. The CDR3 coding sequence is TGCAGTGAAAAGAAGGGGGCCACTGAAGCTTTCTTT.

The rearrangement joins TRBV2 to TRBJ2-7, with a weak D call TRBD1 (5 bases). Per germline, CDR1 SNHLY and CDR2 FYNNEI. This CDR3 contains 12 residues. The V gene lost 8 bases and the J gene lost 4 bases, with 12 bases spanning the gap. The CDR3 here is CASDTGLYEQYF. The CDR3 DNA sequence: TGTGCCAGCGATACAGGCCTATACGAGCAGTACTTC.

This clonotype was counted a few times. The chain recombines TRBV5-1 with TRBJ2-2; TRBD2 matches 13 bases. Germline assignment: CDR1 SGHRS and CDR2 YFSETQ. This CDR3 has 18 residues. Trimming at V came to 4 bases and at J to 5 bases, leaving 11 bases not matched to a gene. CDR3 protein: CASSTGTSGNAITGELFF. For the CDR3, the DNA is TGCGCCAGCAGCACCGGGACTAGCGGGAATGCGATTACCGGGGAGCTGTTTTTT.

This sequence joins TRBV3-1 and TRBJ2-7; 11 nucleotides align to TRBD2. Trimming cost V 4 bases and J 2 bases; bases outside gene matches: 7. Per the germline V gene, CDR1 is LGHDT and CDR2 is YNNKEL (reference sequence). This CDR3 is 16 amino acids long. CDR3 nucleotides: TGTGCCAGCAGCCCGTGGACTAGCGGGTCGACCTACGAGCAGTACTTC. It specifies CASSPWTSGSTYEQYF.

The rearrangement joins TRBV12-3 or TRBV12-4 to TRBJ2-3; D is perhaps TRBD2 (5 bases). The CDR3 covers 16 residues. Trimming shortened V by 1 base and J by 7 bases, and 18 bases separated the two germline ends. The CDR3 DNA sequence: TGTGCCAGCAGTTTAGGTCCGAGGGCCGAAGTGTATACGCAGTATTTT. Protein sequence: CASSLGPRAEVYTQYF.

This clonotype showed up just once. The V and J genes are TRBV20-1 and TRBJ2-1; 7 bases line up with TRBD2. V was clipped by 1 base and J by 4 bases; unmatched bases: 13. CDR1 is DFQATT and CDR2 is SNEGSKA in the germline V gene (reference sequence). There are 17 residues in the CDR3. In nucleotides, the CDR3 is TGCAGTGCTAGAGCGGCGGGGAGCGGGGACCTATACAATGAGCAGTTCTTC. Translated: CSARAAGSGDLYNEQFF.

This chain links TRBV29-1 with TRBJ2-1, with D maybe TRBD1 (6 bases). Looked up from germline, CDR1 is SQVTM and CDR2 is ANQGSEA. The V end lost 8 bases, the J end lost 6 bases, and 14 bases lay between the germline ends. The CDR3 runs 12 residues. CDR3 loop: CSILDRFNEQFF. The CDR3 region has the DNA TGCAGCATCTTGGACAGATTCAATGAGCAGTTCTTC.

V gene TRBV5-4 combines with J gene TRBJ1-1; 10 positions agree with TRBD1. Germline loops: CDR1 SGHNT, CDR2 YYREEE (reference sequence). The CDR3 runs 14 residues. J gave up 3 bases and V 2 bases, and 1 base lay outside the gene matches. CDR3 DNA: TGTGCCAGCAGCTTCGGACAGGGGGACACTGAAGCTTTCTTT. Protein product: CASSFGQGDTEAFF.

This rearrangement joins TRBV7-9 to TRBJ2-6; 8 bases line up with TRBD1. Germline CDR1 and CDR2: SEHNR and FQNEAQ (reference sequence). The CDR3 runs 17 residues. J gave up 4 bases and V 3 bases, and 8 bases lay outside the gene matches. The CDR3: CASSLTRGPGGANVLTF. For the CDR3, the DNA is TGTGCCAGCAGCTTGACCAGGGGGCCTGGAGGGGCCAACGTCCTGACTTTC.

This chain connects TRBV29-1 to TRBJ2-1; tentative D call: TRBD2 (6 bases). The CDR3 loop spans 13 amino acids. Germline V gene sequence: CDR1 SQVTM, CDR2 ANQGSEA. V was clipped by 4 bases and J by 10 bases, with 17 bases between them. CDR3 protein: CSVGVGAGIEQFF. In DNA, the CDR3 is TGCAGCGTTGGGGTCGGAGCGGGCATAGAGCAGTTCTTC.

This chain uses TRBV20-1 with TRBJ2-2; 7 bases are a match to TRBD2. Trimming at V came to 6 bases and at J to 3 bases, leaving 7 bases not matched to a gene. Germline CDR1 DFQATT, CDR2 SNEGSKA (reference sequence). The CDR3 sequence is 14 residues long. As DNA, the CDR3 is TGCAGTGCCTTGGGACTAAAAGACACCGGGGAGCTGTTTTTT. Its protein product is CSALGLKDTGELFF.

The rearrangement joins TRBV30 to TRBJ2-7, with 7 positions matching TRBD1. The germline V gene has CDR1 GTSNPN and CDR2 SVGIG (reference sequence). Trimming took 0 bases from V and 5 from J; bases not matched to a gene: 7. CDR3 length: 14 amino acids. The CDR3 nucleotides are TGTGCCTGGAGTGTGCCGGAAACAGGGGACGAGCAGTACTTC. Translation: CAWSVPETGDEQYF.

The rearrangement joins TRBV6-1 to TRBJ1-6; no firm D call. Germline CDR1 and CDR2: MNHNS and SASEGT. V shed 4 bases and J shed 11 bases, with 18 bases lying between them. CDR3 length: 15 amino acids. The CDR3 DNA reads as TGTGCCAGCAGTGCGGGCTCGAGGTCTATGGCACCCCTCCACTTT. This gives the protein CASSAGSRSMAPLHF.

The chain joins TRBV7-9 to TRBJ2-1; D ambiguous. The CDR3 contains 14 residues. Germline CDR1 SEHNR, CDR2 FQNEAQ (reference sequence). Trimming removed 3 bases from V and 6 bases from J, with 12 bases in between. The CDR3 nucleotides read TGTGCCAGCAGCTTTCCGCCTAGTGGCAATGAGCAGTTCTTC. It is translated as CASSFPPSGNEQFF.